This note documents a single TCR beta chain sequence. In the original processing: Counts of nucleated cells, estimated from reference gene primer amplification, were obtained. The repertoire was sequenced with immunoSEQ multiplex PCR; TCRdb's copy has only in-frame clones and lacks some. That table is the source of V, J and clone size, and D and trimming were worked out from the DNA. The sample lists roughly 150,000 clones, 83% occurring once. This sample is drawn from a study of blood T cell repertoires in COVID-19. The V segment lost 5 bases and the J segment 3 bases; nucleotides outside the gene matches: 9. Germline CDR1 and CDR2: KGHDR and SFDVKD. There are 16 residues in the CDR3.

Sequencing was done on a sample of peripheral blood. The source of this sequence is a woman older than 75 with acute or convalescent COVID-19. The chain couples TRBV24-1 to TRBJ2-1, with 7 bases fitting TRBD2. CDR3 nucleotide sequence: TGTGCCACCAGTGTGGCCAGCGGGACGATCTACAATGAGCAGTTCTTC. This translates into CATSVASGTIYNEQFF.